This TCR beta chain comes out of a study of blood T cell repertoires in COVID-19. Across the study: From T cells, B-cell-depleted T cells, or PBMCs came the material, which was cDNA or gDNA.

Germline CDR1 reads MNHEY; CDR2 reads SMNVEV (reference sequence). The length of the CDR3 is 15 residues. Trimming took 5 bases from V and 2 from J, leaving 15 bases between them. Authors' data handling: Quantification of nucleated cells was approximated via reference gene primer amplification. Libraries were prepared by immunoSEQ multiplex PCR; TCRdb keeps only in-frame clonotypes and omits some of them. V, J and clone size are those of that table, while D and trimming were read from the DNA. The sample consists of some 260,000 clones, 82% of them appearing once. The specimen was peripheral blood. The source is a woman aged 18-29 years with acute or convalescent COVID-19. The gene calls are TRBV27 and TRBJ1-2; D is perhaps TRBD1 (6 bases). The CDR3 spells CASSTSYRENYGYTF. In DNA form, the CDR3 reads TGTGCCAGCAGTACTTCTTACAGGGAAAACTATGGCTACACCTTC.